The next 5 T cell receptor beta chains were all read from a single sample in a study of blood T cell repertoires in COVID-19. Libraries were prepared by immunoSEQ multiplex PCR; TCRdb keeps only in-frame clonotypes and omits some of them. Seen here are tens of thousands of clones, approximately 86% observed once, and the top ten hold around 12%. Input material: peripheral blood. These receptors were collected from a human donor in a cohort sampled during active COVID-19.

The chain recombines TRBV7-9 with TRBJ1-5, with D tentatively TRBD1 (5 bases). The CDR3 loop spans 12 amino acids. V lost 5 bases, J lost 9 bases, and 11 bases lay in between. The V gene's germline CDR1 is SEHNR and CDR2 FQNEAQ (reference sequence). CDR3 sequence (DNA): TGTGCCAGCAGCCTTTCGGGGGGGCCCCAGCATTTT. Amino acids: CASSLSGGPQHF.

The rearrangement joins TRBV19 to TRBJ1-3; D gene unclear. Trimming shortened V by 1 base and J by 2 bases, and 9 bases separated the two germline ends. The CDR3 has 15 residues. The germline V gene has CDR1 LNHDA and CDR2 SQIVND (reference sequence). CDR3 sequence reads: CASSIGPPTGNTIYF. CDR3 bases: TGTGCCAGTAGTATAGGGCCCCCGACTGGAAACACCATATATTTT.

The chain recombines TRBV6-5 with TRBJ1-2, with D perhaps matching TRBD1 (5 bases). There are 12 residues in the CDR3. Trimming removed 4 bases at V and 14 bases at J, with 17 bases between. In germline, CDR1 is MNHEY, CDR2 SVGAGI. CDR3 nucleotides: TGTGCCAGCAGTTCTCCGGGGGGGGTGAGGACCTTC. Amino acids: CASSSPGGVRTF.

This clone was recorded a few times. The gene calls are TRBV7-2 and TRBJ2-2; TRBD1 matches at 9 bases. Germline assignment: CDR1 SGHTA and CDR2 FQGNSA. The CDR3 is made up of 15 amino acids. Trimming at V came to 6 bases and at J to 5 bases, leaving 7 bases not matched to a gene. The DNA for the CDR3 is TGTGCCAGCAGGGTGGGACAGGGAGGGACCGGGGAGCTGTTTTTT. Its translation: CASRVGQGGTGELFF.

This sequence joins TRBV5-1 and TRBJ1-2; 11 bases agree with TRBD1. With 1 base clipped from V and 1 base from J, the junction kept 3 bases outside the gene matches. Germline V gene lookup returns CDR1 SGHRS and CDR2 YFSETQ. This CDR3 is built from 16 residues. CDR3: CASSLIGTGGNYGYTF. In nucleotides, the CDR3 is TGCGCCAGCAGCTTGATCGGGACAGGGGGTAACTATGGCTACACCTTC.